This T cell receptor beta chain was profiled in a study of blood T cell repertoires in COVID-19. Original data processing: For nucleated cells, counts were estimated from reference gene primer amplification. TCRdb's table, derived via immunoSEQ multiplex PCR, lists solely in-frame clones and lacks some. V and J calls and clone size come straight from that table; D and trimming were deduced from the DNA. The data hold approximately 99,000 clones, with 70% to 85% observed a single time. The V gene end was trimmed by 4 bases and the J gene end by 6 bases; junction bases not matched to a gene: 6. This CDR3 has 15 residues. Germline V gene lookup returns CDR1 WSHSY and CDR2 SAAADI.

J is TRBJ2-3 and V is TRBV10-2; TRBD2 matches at 11 bases. This receptor was identified in a woman in her thirties or forties with acute or convalescent COVID-19. Sequencing input: peripheral blood. The CDR3 sequence is CASSGISGGVDTQYF. DNA of the CDR3: TGCGCCAGCAGTGGAATTAGCGGGGGGGTGGATACGCAGTATTTT.